The 27 T cell receptor beta chains presented below share a single source sample, sequenced in a study of regulatory T cells in long-lasting Graves disease. Arm-PCR of CDR3 regions and iRepertoire HTBI primers were the basis on which TCR beta libraries were built. TCRdb itself ran the multiplex PCR reads through MiXCR, one entry per CDR3 protein. The sample records about 540,000 distinct CDR3 sequences, about 13% being singletons. The time point was: newly diagnosed GD, antithyroid drugs for less than 3 months. RNA isolated from PBMCs was used to make the TCR library. These records were also assigned to another study, of T cells in Graves' hyperthyroidism and ophthalmopathy.

The sample consisted of peripheral blood mononuclear cells (PBMCs), taken at new diagnosis, from a patient treated with antithyroid drugs. All receptors derive from a man younger than 40 with Graves disease.

The chain carries TRBV2 and TRBJ2-2; unclear D gene. V lost 3 bases to trimming and J lost 2 bases, with 7 bases between them. Looked up from germline, CDR1 is SNHLY and CDR2 is FYNNEI. CDR3 length equals 14 residues. As DNA, the CDR3 is TGTGCCAGCAGTGAGAAGCGTAACACCGGGGAGCTGTTTTTT. The encoded protein is CASSEKRNTGELFF.

As for this clonotype: At one of its ends the junction is not consistent with the germline gene, which may arise from a read error. V is TRBV5-1 and J is TRBJ2-1; D is unclear. There are 14 residues in the CDR3. The V gene's germline CDR1 is SGHRS and CDR2 YFSETQ. The CDR3 region is CASRPLRSYNEQSF. CDR3 nucleotides: TGCGCCAGCAGGCCCCTACGATCCTACAATGAGCAGTCCTTC.

This clonotype was counted ten times or more. The chain is built from TRBV2 and TRBJ1-1; no clear D gene. The ends were cut back, 6 bases at V and 4 bases at J, with 15 bases in the middle. CDR3 size: 14 residues. Germline V gene data show CDR1 as SNHLY and CDR2 as FYNNEI. CDR3 nucleotides: TGTGCCAGCAGCGCTGACCTTTTCTCCACTGAAGCTTTCTTT. This gives the protein CASSADLFSTEAFF.

Ten or more counts support this clonotype. The gene calls are TRBV5-6 and TRBJ1-2, with D unresolved. The CDR3 is 13 residues long. Germline V gene data show CDR1 as SGHDT and CDR2 as YYEEEE. V lost 0 bases and J lost 3, with 6 bases in between. Here the CDR3 DNA reads TGTGCCAGCAGCTTGGACGAATACTATGGCTACACCTTC. As protein: CASSLDEYYGYTF.

This clonotype has ten or more counts. The rearrangement links TRBV2 to TRBJ2-7; D unclear. The ends were cut back, 8 bases at V and 4 bases at J, with 12 bases in the middle. This CDR3 has 12 amino acids. Germline V lookup: CDR1 SNHLY, CDR2 FYNNEI. The CDR3 reads CASLAIHYEQYF. The CDR3, as DNA: TGTGCCAGCCTCGCCATCCATTACGAGCAGTACTTC.

The V call is TRBV10-3, the J call TRBJ2-1, with D uncertain. Trimming took 1 base from V and 8 from J, leaving 9 bases between them. Germline V gene sequence: CDR1 ENHRY, CDR2 SYGVKD. This CDR3 spans 13 amino acids. In nucleotides, the CDR3 is TGTGCCATCAGTGAGTATACGGGCGATGAGCAGTTCTTC. This sequence encodes CAISEYTGDEQFF.

This clonotype was seen at least ten times. At one end the junction does not follow the germline gene, possibly because of a read error. The chain combines TRBV2 with TRBJ2-7, with D tentatively TRBD2 (5 bases). From germline, CDR1 is SNHLY and CDR2 FYNNEI. The CDR3 is 12 amino acids. CDR3 sequence reads: CASSAGIYEQYF. The CDR3 bases are TGTGCCAGCAGTGCCGGGATCTACGAGCAATACTTC.

This clonotype was recorded at least ten times. The V call is TRBV20-1, the J call TRBJ1-1; D is perhaps TRBD1 (6 bases). Germline CDR1 reads DFQATT; CDR2 reads SNEGSKA (reference sequence). CDR3 length: 14 residues. V was pared by 5 bases and J by 0 bases, with 13 bases between. CDR3 sequence reads: CSARRGSMNTEAFF. CDR3 in DNA: TGCAGTGCTCGTAGGGGGAGTATGAACACTGAAGCTTTCTTT.

In its sample, this clonotype was seen many times. This rearrangement joins TRBV13 to TRBJ2-7; the match to TRBD2 covers 11 bases. V dropped 2 bases and J dropped 0; count of bases not matched to a gene: 15. The CDR3 is made up of 20 amino acids. Looked up from germline, CDR1 is PRHDT and CDR2 is FYEKMQ (reference sequence). In DNA, the CDR3 is TGTGCCAGCAGCTTAAGAGGGACTAGCGGCCCTTTACCCCACTCCTACGAGCAGTACTTC. It codes for CASSLRGTSGPLPHSYEQYF.

The chain carries TRBV7-9 and TRBJ2-3; D tentatively reads TRBD1 or TRBD2 (5 bases each). The V gene's germline CDR1 is SEHNR and CDR2 FQNEAQ (reference sequence). V lost 5 bases, J lost 4 bases, and 13 bases lay in between. The CDR3 runs to 14 residues. CDR3 region: CASSPGRRPDTQYF. CDR3 coding DNA: TGTGCCAGCAGCCCGGGACGGAGACCAGATACGCAGTATTTT.

This clonotype has ten or more counts. The chain uses TRBV12-3 or TRBV12-4 and TRBJ2-1, with TRBD2 as a possible D gene (6 bases). There are 15 residues in the CDR3. V lost 7 bases, J lost 4 bases, and 17 bases lay in between. CDR3 sequence (DNA): TGTGCCAGCACACCTCGCGGGGAGTCATACAATGAGCAGTTCTTC. Translation: CASTPRGESYNEQFF.

Concerning this clonotype: Being one base from a much bigger clone, this may be a read error. V is TRBV19 and J is TRBJ1-1; D may be TRBD1 (5 bases). Germline loops: CDR1 LNHDA, CDR2 SQIVND (reference sequence). Trimming took off 7 bases at V and 4 bases at J, with 13 bases between the two ends. CDR3 length: 13 amino acids. The CDR3: CASTPWTTTEAFF. The CDR3 nucleotides read TGTGCCAGTACTCCTTGGACAACCACTGAAGCTTTCTTT.

This clonotype was observed many times. The limits of the CDR3 on the DNA are not certain, so only TCRdb's listed CDR3 is given. V and J are TRBV27 and TRBJ1-5; the table's TRBD1 call for D was not verified on the DNA. CDR1 and CDR2 from the germline V gene are MNHEY and SMNVEV (reference sequence). The CDR3 length equals 15 residues, ends included. The CDR3 loop is CASSSSDRANQPQHF.

The CDR3 is CSASWGSSYNEQFF. The CDR3, as DNA: TGCAGTGCGAGCTGGGGGTCCTCCTACAATGAGCAGTTCTTC. The rearrangement links TRBV20-1 to TRBJ2-1; D could derive from TRBD1 or TRBD2 (5 bases each). V was shortened by 6 bases and J by 0 bases, with 12 bases between the two germline ends. The germline CDR1 and CDR2 sequences are DFQATT and SNEGSKA (reference sequence). This CDR3 has 14 amino acids.

This clonotype was detected only a few times. The chain employs TRBV4-1 and TRBJ2-5; possible D gene TRBD2, 7 bases. The V and J ends lost 2 bases and 5 bases respectively, with 18 bases between them. From germline, CDR1 is MGHRA and CDR2 YSYEKL. The CDR3 length is 16 residues. CDR3 in DNA: TGCGCCAGCAGCCAAACTAGCGCTCTCCAGGGGGAGACCCAGTACTTC. Translated: CASSQTSALQGETQYF.

V gene TRBV5-5 combines with J gene TRBJ1-1, with D possibly TRBD1 on 5 matching bases. Germline V lookup: CDR1 SGHKS, CDR2 YYEKEE (reference sequence). The CDR3 totals 15 residues. The V end was cut by 0 bases, the J end by 2 bases, with 11 bases between. CDR3 bases: TGTGCCAGCAGCTTGGTGGGGCGGGGTAACACTGAAGCTTTCTTT. Translating gives CASSLVGRGNTEAFF.

This clonotype was counted ten times or more. In DNA form, the CDR3 reads TGTGCCAGCAGCCAGGACAGGGCTAATCAGCCCCAGCATTTT. Translated: CASSQDRANQPQHF. The chain couples TRBV3-1 to TRBJ1-5, with 8 bases that match TRBD1. This CDR3 comprises 14 residues. Trimming removed 3 bases from V and 4 bases from J; junction bases left unmatched: 2. Germline values: CDR1 LGHDT, CDR2 YNNKEL (reference sequence).

This clonotype was seen repeatedly, ten times or more. The rearrangement uses TRBV2 and TRBJ2-1; D is undetermined. CDR1 and CDR2 from the germline V gene are SNHLY and FYNNEI. V lost 4 bases, J lost 8 bases, and 6 bases lay in between. CDR3 length equals 11 residues. The CDR3 is CASSAIHEQFF. CDR3 sequence (DNA): TGTGCCAGCAGTGCCATCCATGAGCAGTTCTTC.

This clonotype was observed at least ten times. The chain carries TRBV19 and TRBJ2-5; weak D call: TRBD1 (5 bases). V was pared by 7 bases and J by 5 bases, with 14 bases between. The CDR3 sequence is 13 residues long. The V gene's germline CDR1 is LNHDA and CDR2 SQIVND (reference sequence). CDR3 residues: CASTPGNGETQYF. The CDR3, as DNA: TGTGCCAGTACCCCAGGGAATGGGGAGACCCAGTACTTC. The full variable domain, with the rest looked up from reference TRBV19 and TRBJ2-5, is DGGITQSPKYLFRKEGQNVTLSCEQNLNHDAMYWYRQDPGQGLRLIYYSQIVNDFQKGDIAEGYSVSREKKESFPLTVTSAQKNPTAFYLCASTPGNGETQYFGPGTRLLVL.

This clonotype was observed many times. An end of the junction differs from the germline gene, which may be a read error. The chain carries TRBV5-1 and TRBJ1-1; D remains unclear. Per the germline V gene, CDR1 is SGHRS and CDR2 is YFSETQ. The CDR3 extends over 14 amino acids. The CDR3 is CASSLVRGDTEAFF. In DNA form, the CDR3 reads TGTGCCAGCAGCTTAGTTCGTGGGGACACTGAAGCTTTCTTT. The full variable domain, completed using reference TRBV5-1 and TRBJ1-1, is KAGVTQTPRYLIKTRGQQVTLSCSPISGHRSVSWYQQTPGQGLQFLFEYFSETQRNKGNFPGRFSGRQFSNSRSEMNVSTLELGDSALYLCASSLVRGDTEAFFGQGTRLTVV.

This sequence joins TRBV29-1 and TRBJ2-1, with 11 bases matching TRBD2. V was clipped by 6 bases and J by 5 bases; unmatched bases: 3. Germline V CDR1 and CDR2: SQVTM, ANQGSEA. The CDR3 is made up of 13 amino acids. CDR3 in amino acids: CSVGLAAHNEQFF. The DNA of the CDR3 is TGCAGCGTGGGACTAGCGGCCCACAATGAGCAGTTCTTC.

This clonotype showed up many times. The rearrangement joins TRBV7-9 to TRBJ2-7, with 7 bases aligning to TRBD2. The germline gives CDR1 SEHNR, CDR2 FQNEAQ (reference sequence). V gave up 1 base and J gave up 4 bases; unmatched junction bases: 4. The CDR3 spans 14 residues. Here the CDR3 DNA reads TGTGCCAGCAGCTTAGGTAGCGGGTTGTACGAGCAGTACTTC. Translation: CASSLGSGLYEQYF.

This clonotype was seen repeatedly, ten times or more. The chain employs TRBV11-2 and TRBJ2-7; 7 bases align to TRBD2. Germline V lookup: CDR1 SGHAT, CDR2 FQNNGV. This CDR3 region has 14 residues. V was clipped by 7 bases and J by 1 base; unmatched bases: 7. CDR3: CASTSSGPSYEQYF. CDR3 sequence (DNA): TGTGCCAGCACCTCTAGCGGCCCTTCCTACGAGCAGTACTTC.

In this sample, this clonotype turned up many times. The chain carries TRBV11-2 and TRBJ2-1, with D uncertain. CDR3 size: 14 residues. The V and J ends lost 1 base and 8 bases respectively, with 12 bases between them. Germline V gene sequence: CDR1 SGHAT, CDR2 FQNNGV. CDR3: CASSLGGDGDEQFF. CDR3 nucleotide sequence: TGTGCCAGCAGCTTAGGGGGTGATGGCGATGAGCAGTTCTTC.

The table lists this clonotype with many counts. V usage is TRBV19 and J usage is TRBJ2-5, with D maybe TRBD1 (5 bases). Germline values: CDR1 LNHDA, CDR2 SQIVND (reference sequence). Trimming removed 6 bases from V and 5 bases from J, with 13 bases in between. The length of the CDR3 is 13 residues. CDR3 nucleotides: TGTGCCAGTAGGCAGAAGGGGAAGGAGACCCAGTACTTC. Protein product: CASRQKGKETQYF.

Many counts were recorded for this clonotype. J is TRBJ2-1 and V is TRBV30, with 7 bases fitting TRBD1. V shed 3 bases and J 2 bases; nucleotides not matched to a gene: 4. The CDR3 sequence is 14 residues long. The V gene's germline CDR1 is GTSNPN and CDR2 SVGIG (reference sequence). CDR3 protein: CAWRKTGAYNEQFF. The DNA for the CDR3 is TGTGCCTGGAGAAAAACAGGGGCCTACAATGAGCAGTTCTTC.

This clonotype was seen at least ten times. CDR3 amino acids: CASGRDNSPLHF. DNA for the CDR3: TGTGCCAGCGGGCGGGATAATTCACCCCTCCACTTT. The V call is TRBV9, the J call TRBJ1-6; D is unresolved. Germline CDR1 SGDLS, CDR2 YYNGEE. The CDR3 loop spans 12 amino acids. V lost 7 bases and J lost 5, with 7 bases in between.